This T cell receptor (beta chain) is from a study of T-cell memory formation after mild COVID-19. The germline CDR1 and CDR2 sequences are MDHEN and SYDVKM. Trimming stripped 5 bases from V and 2 bases from J, with 9 bases between. This CDR3 is built from 14 residues. TCRdb fed the 5' RACE reads into MiXCR, producing one record per CDR3 protein. The table records 300,000 to 400,000 distinct CDR3 sequences, about an eighth of them present only once. This clonotype came up a few times. The sequenced sample consisted of PBMCs or a T cell subset sorted from them (not recorded which). The clonotype comes from a man aged 18 to 30 who had mild COVID-19 (a few samples of this study predate the infection). Cell type and time point are not known. The chain uses TRBV28 and TRBJ2-2; D is undetermined. In DNA, the CDR3 is TGTGCCAGCAGTCCAGGATTCAACACCGGGGAGCTGTTTTTT. Its translation is CASSPGFNTGELFF. Together with reference TRBV28 and TRBJ2-2, the CDR3 gives the full variable domain: DVKVTQSSRYLVKRTGEKVFLECVQDMDHENMFWYRQDPGLGLRLIYFSYDVKMKEKGDIPEGYSVSREKKERFSLILESASTNQTSMYLCASSPGFNTGELFFGEGSRLTVL.